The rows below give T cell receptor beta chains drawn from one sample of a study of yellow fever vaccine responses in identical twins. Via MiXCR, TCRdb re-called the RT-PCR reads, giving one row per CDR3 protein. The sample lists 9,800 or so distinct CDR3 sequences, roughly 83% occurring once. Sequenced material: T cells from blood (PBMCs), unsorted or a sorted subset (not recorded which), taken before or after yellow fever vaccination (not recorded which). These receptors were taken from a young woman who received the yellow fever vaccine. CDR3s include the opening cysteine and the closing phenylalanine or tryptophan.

CDR3aa: CATSRGTGGGYTF
v_gene: TRBV15
j_gene: TRBJ1-2

CDR3aa: CASSSSRRVSYNEQFF
v_gene: TRBV11-3
j_gene: TRBJ2-1

CDR3aa: CASSLAGNGYTF
v_gene: TRBV7-2
j_gene: TRBJ1-2

CDR3aa: CASSLWSQIYNEQFF
v_gene: TRBV7-3
j_gene: TRBJ2-1

CDR3aa: CASRRVGANVLTF
v_gene: TRBV5-5
j_gene: TRBJ2-6

CDR3aa: CASSLSPLAGAWNEQFF
v_gene: TRBV12-3/TRBV12-4
j_gene: TRBJ2-1

CDR3aa: CASSTYKRNFNEQFF
v_gene: TRBV11-2
j_gene: TRBJ2-1

CDR3aa: CASSDSGGYNEQFF
v_gene: TRBV6-4
j_gene: TRBJ2-1

CDR3aa: CSVEDLTDGYTF
v_gene: TRBV29-1
j_gene: TRBJ1-2

CDR3aa: CASSRTGTSGHNEQFF
v_gene: TRBV11-3
j_gene: TRBJ2-1

CDR3aa: CASSPPASGSSYNEQFF
v_gene: TRBV18
j_gene: TRBJ2-1

CDR3aa: CTSSQEPDRNTGELFF
v_gene: TRBV1
j_gene: TRBJ2-2

CDR3aa: CASLTQGRVTEAFF
v_gene: TRBV18
j_gene: TRBJ1-1

CDR3aa: CASSPLVGGSSYNEQFF
v_gene: TRBV4-1
j_gene: TRBJ2-1

CDR3aa: CSADGRYNEQFF
v_gene: TRBV20-1
j_gene: TRBJ2-1

CDR3aa: CASSEASRQTNEQFF
v_gene: TRBV6-1
j_gene: TRBJ2-1